This T cell receptor beta chain was captured by sequencing in a study of regulatory T cells in long-lasting Graves disease (dated by TCRdb to the early 2020s). Regarding the complete study: Persistent Graves' disease was defined as antithyroid drug treatment for over 5 years with persistently positive TSH receptor autoantibodies. Persistent Graves' disease patients were compared with newly diagnosed Graves' disease patients by peripheral blood TCR sequencing and RNA sequencing. The study was registered as a clinical trial and conducted in China. A total of about 35 samples underwent TCR sequencing: roughly 13 from persistent and roughly 20 from newly diagnosed Graves' disease patients. Antithyroid drugs had been taken for around 9.8 years on average by persistent Graves' disease patients in the clinical cohort.

Library preparation used multiplex PCR. Sequencing was performed on an Illumina HiSeq 4000. CDR3 regions were amplified by Arm-PCR with iRepertoire HTBI primers to construct TCR beta libraries. Gel purification was performed on PCR products prior to sequencing. The study's own analysis went as follows. Gene usage analysis of CDR3 amino acid clonotypes relied on the approximately 62 TRBV and about 13 TRBJ segments identified across samples. COPE and FqMerger were used to merge filtered high-quality paired reads into contigs. BLAST was used to align contigs to IMGT TRBV, TRBD and TRBJ reference genes, and CDR3 was defined according to IMGT. Any clonotype with a frequency above 0.1% was classified as a highly expanded clone. Shannon entropy served as the measure of repertoire diversity, while the Gini coefficient captured V-J evenness. A clonotype was considered public if more than one individual shared it. TCRdb reworked the public reads: Q25 trimming with fastp, MiXCR clone assembly, productive beta chains retained. Each entry merges the rows of one CDR3 protein and shows their most common DNA and genes. It is TCRdb's table, rather than the study itself, that gives the V and J calls and clone size. Within this sample are about 420,000 distinct CDR3 sequences, with around a quarter of them counted one time only. The ten largest make up approximately 26% of the sample.

Here is what the overall study found, with its caveats: A larger number of public clonotypes was shared among persistent patients (approximately 2,600) than among newly diagnosed patients (approximately 1,000). The authors noted that the small sample size was a limitation that may lower accuracy. Only peripheral blood was studied, because thyroid tissue, the primary lesion, was inaccessible. Preferential use of TRBV28, TRBJ1-2 and TRBJ2-5 was observed in persistent disease, whereas TRBV20-1 and TRBJ2-1 were favored in newly diagnosed disease. Compared with newly diagnosed patients, patients with persistent Graves' disease had lower TCR Shannon entropy and fewer highly expanded clones, which suggests clonal expansion. Sequencing and analysis were restricted to the TCR beta chain.

This clonotype was counted only a few times. Its antigen is not yet known. The input lacks base qualities; no much larger clone sits a single base away. The time point label on this specimen signifies: persistent/refractory GD, antithyroid drugs over 5 years with positive TRAb. RNA was extracted from PBMCs in TRIzol for both TCR sequencing and RNA sequencing. Graves' disease was diagnosed according to American Thyroid Association guidelines. Recruitment of patients was carried out at an endocrinology department in Xi'an, China. From each patient, 7.5 to 10 milliliters of peripheral blood was collected into an EDTA anticoagulant tube. Ficoll Paque Plus density gradient separation was used to isolate PBMCs, and no additional T cell sorting was done. RNA quality was checked with an Agilent 2100 Bioanalyzer and agarose gel, and concentration with a NanoDrop 2000. V has 5 bases trimmed and J has 2 bases trimmed; junction bases matching no gene number 6. Taken from cysteine to phenylalanine, the CDR3 has 16 residues. Just CDR3 DNA is preserved here, 48 bases in frame from base 1. The germline V gene (reference sequence) gives CDR1 as PRHDT and CDR2 as FYEKMQ.

Rearrangement joined TRBV13 to TRBJ2-7; the junction holds 13 bases that match TRBD2. The sequence derives from a female donor with Graves disease. The sequenced sample was peripheral blood mononuclear cells (PBMCs), obtained when the disease was refractory, from a patient treated with antithyroid drugs. In nucleotide form, the sequence is TGTGCCAGCAGCGAAAGACTAGCGGGAGGTACCTACGAGCAGTACTTC. Translated, it gives CASSERLAGGTYEQYF.